Below, 5 T cell receptor beta chains from the same sample are listed, as sequenced in a study of T cell responses to AZD1222 COVID-19 vaccine. The table came from immunoSEQ multiplex PCR; TCRdb's copy has only in-frame clones and leaves some out. The sample contains roughly 180,000 clones, roughly 87% of which appear only once. Sequenced here: peripheral blood, sampled on day 0 of AZD1222 vaccination. These receptors all come from an adult in good health.

This clone is a singleton in its sample. This chain uses TRBV7-2 with TRBJ1-2, with D possibly matching TRBD1 (5 bases). V was pared by 2 bases and J by 8 bases, with 9 bases between. The CDR3 runs 12 residues. Germline V gene sequence: CDR1 SGHTA, CDR2 FQGNSA. The CDR3 loop reads CASSLTGSGYTF. DNA of the CDR3: TGTGCCAGCAGCTTAACAGGAAGCGGCTACACCTTC.

The chain is built from TRBV14 and TRBJ2-1, with TRBD2 as a possible D gene (6 bases). Between the trimmed V and J ends, which lost 1 base and 8 bases, there was a span of 21 bases. The CDR3 is 17 residues long. Germline V CDR1 and CDR2: SGHDN, FVKESK. The CDR3 DNA reads as TGTGCCAGCAGCCAAGTGGACGGGAAGAATGGGAGGTATGAGCAGTTCTTC. This encodes CASSQVDGKNGRYEQFF.

V is TRBV11-2 and J is TRBJ2-1; possible D gene TRBD2, 7 bases. This CDR3 is 15 amino acids long. Germline lookup yields CDR1 SGHAT and CDR2 FQNNGV. V was cut by 5 bases and J by 8 bases, with 19 bases left in between. The CDR3 region has the DNA TGTGCCAGCAGCAAAACTAGCGAGGGGGGCTATGAGCAGTTCTTC. As protein: CASSKTSEGGYEQFF.

The chain is built from TRBV19 and TRBJ1-1; 7 nucleotides align to TRBD1. There are 14 residues in the CDR3. Trimming took 4 bases from V and 6 from J; bases not matched to a gene: 8. CDR1 and CDR2 from the germline V gene are LNHDA and SQIVND (reference sequence). The CDR3 DNA reads TGTGCCAGTAGTAAACAGGGGTCAAGACCTGAAGCTTTCTTT. Translated, it gives CASSKQGSRPEAFF.

The genes are TRBV6-5 and TRBJ2-7, with D possibly TRBD2 on 5 matching bases. The CDR3 spans 14 residues. CDR1 and CDR2 (germline): MNHEY, SVGAGI. The V end was cut by 2 bases, the J end by 3 bases, with 11 bases between. CDR3 nucleotides: TGTGCCAGCAGTTACGGCGGGTGGGGCTACGAGCAGTACTTC. Translated, it gives CASSYGGWGYEQYF.